These 21 T cell receptor beta chains share one sample of origin, sequenced in a study of T-cell memory formation after mild COVID-19. TCRdb re-analysed the 5' RACE reads in MiXCR, keeping a single row per CDR3 protein. The sample holds fewer than 350,000 distinct CDR3 sequences, approximately 14% seen once. Specimen: PBMCs or a T cell subset sorted from them (not recorded which). These receptors were taken from a man younger than 35 who had mild COVID-19 (a few samples of this study predate the infection). Cell type and time point are not known.

This clonotype was observed a few times. The chain couples TRBV5-1 to TRBJ2-7; 9 bases are a match to TRBD1. This CDR3 has 15 residues. The V gene end was trimmed by 1 base and the J gene end by 4 bases; junction bases not matched to a gene: 6. Looked up from germline, CDR1 is SGHRS and CDR2 is YFSETQ. The CDR3 DNA sequence: TGCGCCAGCAGCTTGTTGGGGACAGGGACTTACGAGCAGTACTTC. This gives the protein CASSLLGTGTYEQYF.

This clonotype was seen once. The chain is built from TRBV27 and TRBJ2-7; TRBD2 might be the D (5 bases). Germline CDR1 reads MNHEY; CDR2 reads SMNVEV (reference sequence). The CDR3 is 13 residues long. Trimming removed 3 bases from V and 4 bases from J, with 10 bases in between. The CDR3, as DNA: TGTGCCAGCAGTTTCCTAGCTGGGTACGAGCAGTACGTC. Translation: CASSFLAGYEQYV.

The sample holds a few counts of this clonotype. The gene calls are TRBV7-6 and TRBJ2-2; possible D gene TRBD1, 6 bases. Germline CDR1 reads SGHVS; CDR2 reads FNYEAQ. The CDR3 covers 12 residues. The V end was cut by 5 bases, the J end by 13 bases, with 14 bases between. This CDR3 is CASSRESRGLFF. The DNA of the CDR3 is TGTGCCAGCAGCCGGGAATCCAGGGGGCTGTTTTTT.

This clonotype was seen only a few times. The chain recombines TRBV3-1 with TRBJ2-3; 9 nucleotides line up with TRBD1. Germline CDR1 is LGHDT and CDR2 is YNNKEL (reference sequence). The CDR3 is 15 residues long. With 3 bases clipped from V and 4 bases from J, the junction kept 5 bases outside the gene matches. The CDR3 sequence is CASSHPGQGSDTQYF. As DNA, the CDR3 is TGTGCCAGCAGCCACCCGGGACAGGGTTCAGATACGCAGTATTTT.

Worth noting for this clonotype: Given a much more abundant clone one base away, this may be a read error. This sequence joins TRBV28 and TRBJ2-5, with D unclear. The CDR3 runs to 12 residues. The V end was cut by 6 bases, the J end by 1 base, with 6 bases between. CDR1 MDHEN and CDR2 SYDVKM come from the germline V gene. The CDR3 region has the DNA TGTGCCAGCAGGGCCTCCCAAGAGACCCAGTACTTC. Protein: CASRASQETQYF.

The sample holds many counts of this clonotype. This sequence joins TRBV5-1 and TRBJ2-3, with TRBD2 identical over 15 bases. Germline V gives CDR1 SGHRS, CDR2 YFSETQ. The CDR3 contains 15 residues. The V gene end was trimmed by 3 bases and the J gene end by 5 bases; junction bases not matched to a gene: 1. The CDR3 region is CASSWGLAGGDTQYF. The CDR3 nucleotides read TGCGCCAGCAGCTGGGGACTAGCGGGGGGAGATACGCAGTATTTT.

The chain couples TRBV7-6 to TRBJ1-5; no clear D gene. Germline assignment: CDR1 SGHVS and CDR2 FNYEAQ. Deletions cut 5 bases from V and 7 bases from J, with 9 bases between. This CDR3 contains 12 residues. DNA of the CDR3: TGTGCCAGCAGCCACCGTGGGCAGCCCCAGCATTTT. It is translated as CASSHRGQPQHF.

This clonotype was counted between two and nine times. J is TRBJ2-7 and V is TRBV5-8, with D possibly being TRBD1 (6 bases). V was pared by 1 base and J by 2 bases, with 13 bases between. The CDR3 length is 15 residues. Germline V CDR1 and CDR2: SGHTS, YDEGEE. CDR3 coding DNA: TGTGCCAGCAGCTTGAATATAAACAGGGCCTACGAGCAGTACGTC. Amino acids: CASSLNINRAYEQYV.

The chain employs TRBV4-3 and TRBJ1-5; the match to TRBD1 covers 7 bases. Germline CDR1 is LGHNA and CDR2 is YSLEER. V was clipped by 0 bases and J by 2 bases; unmatched bases: 1. CDR3 size: 15 residues. The CDR3 protein is CASSQDTGGNQPQHF. The CDR3 DNA reads TGCGCCAGCAGCCAAGACACAGGGGGCAATCAGCCCCAGCATTTT.

The rearrangement links TRBV6-6 to TRBJ2-1; 7 positions agree with TRBD1. This CDR3 contains 12 residues. Germline lookup yields CDR1 MNHNY and CDR2 SVGAGI (reference sequence). V shed 6 bases, J shed 9 bases, and the junction held 5 bases outside the gene matches. CDR3 nucleotide sequence: TGTGCCAGCAGCCGACAGGGATTTGAGCAGTTCTTC. Translating it yields CASSRQGFEQFF.

This clonotype was counted only a few times. The chain combines TRBV6-2 or TRBV6-3 with TRBJ1-1; 8 bases align to TRBD1. J lost 0 bases, V lost 5 bases, and 5 bases had no gene match. The CDR3 extends over 15 amino acids. From germline, CDR1 is MNHEY and CDR2 SVGEGT. CDR3 DNA: TGTGCCAGCAGTGAGCTGACAGGGGTGAACACTGAAGCTTTCTTT. This codes for CASSELTGVNTEAFF.

The chain recombines TRBV12-3 or TRBV12-4 with TRBJ2-4; 11 positions match TRBD1. The CDR3 runs to 17 residues. With 5 bases clipped from V and 7 bases from J, the junction kept 13 bases outside the gene matches. The DNA of the CDR3 is TGTGCCAGCAGTCCAACCGGACAGGGGGCGGCGGGGAACATTCAGTACTTC. This gives the protein CASSPTGQGAAGNIQYF.

This clonotype was seen more than once but under ten times. This chain uses TRBV7-3 with TRBJ2-3, with D perhaps being TRBD1 or TRBD2 (5 bases each). Trimming removed 5 bases at V and 4 bases at J, with 16 bases between. The CDR3 is 15 amino acids. Germline V gene sequence: CDR1 SGHTA, CDR2 FQGTGA. Written as DNA, the CDR3 is TGTGCCAGCAGCATCGACGGTCGGGGCCCAGATACGCAGTATTTT. It translates to CASSIDGRGPDTQYF. Using reference TRBV7-3 and TRBJ2-3 for the parts outside the CDR3, the full variable domain is GAGVSQTPSNKVTEKGKYVELRCDPISGHTALYWYRQSLGQGPEFLIYFQGTGAADDSGLPNDRFFAVRPEGSVSTLKIQRTERGDSAVYLCASSIDGRGPDTQYFGPGTRLTVL.

The chain has TRBV4-1 and TRBJ2-2; D uncertain. The CDR3 length is 14 residues. Trimming shortened V by 4 bases and J by 3 bases, and 9 bases separated the two germline ends. Germline V CDR1 and CDR2: MGHRA, YSYEKL. The CDR3 DNA reads TGCGCCAGCAGCCGTATGCCCCACACCGGGGAGCTGTTTTTT. Translating gives CASSRMPHTGELFF.

The chain has TRBV15 and TRBJ2-4; 9 nucleotides line up with TRBD2. Looked up from germline, CDR1 is LNHNV and CDR2 is YYDKDF (reference sequence). V trimming: 0 bases; J trimming: 6 bases; junction bases outside the gene matches: 6. The CDR3 length is 16 residues. CDR3 bases: TGTGCCACCAGCAGAGAGAGCGGGGGGTTTCCAAACATTCAGTACTTC. Translation gives CATSRESGGFPNIQYF.

The chain joins TRBV7-2 to TRBJ2-2; TRBD1 aligns across 7 bases. The J segment lost 9 bases and the V segment lost 1 base, leaving 5 bases of the junction unmatched. CDR3 size: 14 residues. The germline V gene encodes CDR1 SGHTA and CDR2 FQGNSA. The chain's CDR3 is CASSLDDRERELFF. DNA for the CDR3: TGTGCCAGCAGCTTAGATGACAGGGAGCGGGAGCTGTTTTTT.

This sequence joins TRBV7-3 and TRBJ1-1; D gene uncertain. Trimming cost V 5 bases and J 1 base, with 17 bases left between them. CDR1 is SGHTA and CDR2 is FQGTGA in the germline V gene. This CDR3 has 16 residues. The CDR3 bases are TGTGCCAGCAGCCCTCATTCCTCGGGAAGGAACACTGAAGCTTTCTTT. The encoded protein is CASSPHSSGRNTEAFF.

This clonotype was recorded a few times. V usage is TRBV5-4 and J usage is TRBJ1-2; the D is unclear. The germline V gene encodes CDR1 SGHNT and CDR2 YYREEE (reference sequence). The CDR3 consists of 11 residues. Trimming took 5 bases from V and 8 from J, leaving 10 bases between them. The CDR3 spells CASSPLRGYTF. The CDR3 nucleotides read TGTGCCAGCAGTCCTTTGAGAGGCTACACCTTC.

This clonotype has only one observation. The rearrangement links TRBV12-3 or TRBV12-4 to TRBJ1-3; D not resolved. Between the trimmed V and J ends, which lost 3 bases and 0 bases, there was a span of 6 bases. The CDR3 is 14 amino acids. The chain's CDR3 is CASSLRTSGNTIYF. The CDR3 region has the DNA TGTGCCAGCAGTTTGCGGACCTCTGGAAACACCATATATTTT.

With regard to this clonotype: The junction does not match germline at one end; this may be a read error. This chain joins TRBV6-2 or TRBV6-3 and TRBJ1-2; the match to TRBD1 covers 8 bases. There are 13 residues in the CDR3. Germline CDR1 is MNHEY and CDR2 is SVGEGT. CDR3 loop: CASSYSFGTGPVF. As DNA, the CDR3 is TGTGCCAGCAGTTACTCTTTCGGGACAGGCCCCGTCTTC.

J is TRBJ2-5 and V is TRBV4-1; D gene ambiguous. The germline CDR1 and CDR2 sequences are MGHRA and YSYEKL. Trimming removed 4 bases from V and 5 bases from J, with 17 bases in between. The CDR3 length is 15 residues. CDR3 sequence (DNA): TGCGCCAGCAGCCCAACAGCCTCTCCCAGGGAGACCCAGTACTTC. Amino acid sequence: CASSPTASPRETQYF.